This TCR beta chain is from a study of cytomegalovirus exposure and HLA in healthy donors (dated by TCRdb to about 2017). About the investigation overall: An earlier analysis of roughly 630 of the donors reported about 290 Gb of sequence data and 117 million unique TCR beta sequences from about 200 million T cells. An early release that covered 640 HLA-typed donors contained about 300 gigabases of sequencing data and roughly 84 million unique TCR sequences. Among the roughly 400 genotyped donors, about 85% belonged to the genetic ancestry cluster associated with self-reported Caucasian donors. The study aimed to test whether signatures of past pathogen exposure could be identified by cataloging public T cell receptors. The T cell repertoires of 666 subjects were profiled by immunosequencing and related to cytomegalovirus serostatus. In addition to the first cohort of roughly 700 subjects, a separate validation cohort of some 120 different subjects was used. To predict cytomegalovirus infection status, the study brought together high-throughput TCR immunosequencing, statistical association of individual TCRs with disease status, and machine learning. In a later analysis, previously published TCR beta repertoires from more than 500 donors were re-analyzed and high-resolution HLA genotyping was added so that TCR occurrence patterns could be studied. The later analysis used no new phenotypic data to find candidate immune exposures, relying instead on TCR beta sequences and their occurrence across donors. An earlier analysis of several hundred of the donors applied high-throughput TCR beta sequencing to assess whether each TCR beta V gene segment acted as functional or pseudogenic. Alongside the repertoire data, information on donor age, sex, ethnicity and CMV serostatus was compiled. A later genetic analysis used genome-wide SNP genotypes for about 55% of the 666 donors, treating that subset as a discovery cohort. All discovery cohort repertoires had been generated using a single sequencing platform. Both class I and class II loci were covered by HLA typing, at four-digit resolution. The number of donors typed differed by locus, with 629-630 for A, B, C, DRB1 and DQB1, around 500 for DQA1, approximately 580 for DPA1, and under 490 for DPB1. Four to six DR-DQ haplotypes were handled as single units for association and clustering, since linkage in the cohort was strong. On average, 235,054 unique TCR beta nucleotide sequences were sequenced per donor among about 400 genotyped donors of the cohort, with 15% to 20% of those sequences being non-productive. General conclusions and limits of the study: Compared with equally common non-associated chains, HLA-associated TCR beta chains in a later analysis were more clonally expanded and had lower generation probabilities. Strong co-occurrence of HLA alleles, especially DR and DQ, made assigning TCR associations to individual alleles difficult. Because counts were too low, roughly 17 rarely observed V segments, including chromosome 9 orphons, were left out of the earlier analysis of a few hundred of the donors. A cluster of highly shared sequence variants was judged likely to be a technical artifact of the sequencing pipeline. According to a later analysis, most CMV-associated TCR beta chains appeared to be HLA-restricted, and the HLA associations seemed to be driven largely by CMV exposure. According to the authors, the approach could potentially be generalized to other disease states and immunological phenotypes. In vitro tests confirmed that a few of the cytomegalovirus-associated TCR beta chains recognize cytomegalovirus antigens. Most TCR sequences were observed very rarely across donors, whereas some public TCRs were present in many individuals. The classifier was reported to diagnose cytomegalovirus status with high specificity and sensitivity in both the original cohort and the validation cohort. An association between a missense DCLRE1C variant and V-gene and J-gene trimming of TCR beta chains was found in a later genetic analysis and replicated in an independent cohort. A further reported finding was that TCR beta sequences accurately predicted the HLA-A and HLA-B alleles for most subjects in the first cohort. Only TCR beta chains were sequenced in this cohort, and the absence of alpha or paired-chain data limited detectable features. Several of the top co-occurrence clusters appeared to be linked to parvovirus B19, influenza, CMV and Epstein-Barr virus, according to a later analysis. According to a later genetic analysis, donors in an Asian-associated ancestry cluster had fewer N-insertions in productive TCRs than the approximately 630-donor mean. The only immune exposure information available for the cohort was CMV serostatus. A later analysis found that TCR association rates varied across HLA loci, with DRB1 alleles showing the most associated TCRs and HLA-C alleles the fewest. In an earlier analysis of over 550 of the donors, most TCR beta V segments were observed in productive rearrangements about 87% or about 30% of the time, broadly matching IMGT annotations. A later analysis associated 15,000 or so TCR beta sequences with specific HLA alleles at a false discovery rate of 0.05. The presence/absence analyses assumed that sequencing depth was roughly uniform across donors, and that assumption may not be true. Because HLA typing was missing for some donors at each locus, association tests included only the typed subset. Correlated functional status among segregating V segments might be attributable to linkage disequilibrium, but an unknown experimental factor could not be ruled out. The study listed 164 TCR beta chains as associated with cytomegalovirus.

The cohort consisted of approximately 670 healthy bone marrow donors. At the time of sampling, all cohort members were nominally healthy, though unrecorded immune exposures were likely present. The donor tested CMV seronegative, placing the donor among the roughly 340 seronegative members of the cohort. A peripheral blood sample was collected from each donor, and TCR beta sequencing was performed on peripheral blood mononuclear cells. The Qiagen DNeasy Blood Extraction Kit was used to extract genomic DNA from the blood cell samples. Library creation used the immunoSEQ multiplex PCR assay. For the multiplex PCR, a mixture combining 60 forward primers for TCR Vbeta segments and 13 reverse primers for TCR Jbeta segments was used. Amplification of the CDR3 region of rearranged TCR beta genes was performed with a multiplex PCR assay on genomic DNA. On the Illumina HiSeq System, the amplified TCR beta libraries were sequenced as 87-base-pair reads. The paper's data handling went like this. A later analysis counted some 74 million unique TCR beta chains across the 666 repertoires, and around 12 million of these chains were shared by at least two donors. Raw reads were error-corrected and collapsed into unique sequences by a nearest-neighbor algorithm in which closely related sequences were merged to remove PCR and sequencing errors. Alignment of CDR3 sequences to IMGT reference sequences was used to assign V, D and J gene segments. For a sequence to be retained, at least a six-nucleotide match to both a V gene segment and a J gene segment was required. A rearrangement counted as productive if the CDR3 had no stop codons and remained in frame with V and J, and every other rearrangement counted as non-productive. Following IMGT convention, CDR3 was defined as the stretch from the second conserved V-encoded cysteine to the conserved J-encoded phenylalanine. The earlier analysis of 587 of the donors excluded sequences that lacked an unambiguous match to a single V gene segment. An earlier analysis of a few hundred of the donors classified V segments as functional when productive rearrangements were above 56.7% and as segregating when the standard deviation between donors was above 5%. A statistical classification framework was built to diagnose cytomegalovirus status from the catalog of TCR beta chain sequences. In a later analysis, TCR nucleotide sequences were compared against IMGT/GENE-DB human TR gene sequences so that V and J genes could be assigned. Using the TCRdist pipeline, a later analysis assigned CDR3 sequences along with most-parsimonious VDJ recombination scenarios. In a later analysis, each TCR beta chain was defined by its CDR3 amino acid sequence together with its V-gene family, and reads lacking a unique V-gene family were excluded. In a later analysis, 450 to 600 highly shared, low-generation-probability nucleotide sequences were removed to address suspected cross-contamination and a sequencing artifact. For each public chain, a later analysis derived a clonal expansion index from normalized ranks of inferred template counts within each repertoire. In a later analysis, generation probabilities were computed with a VDJ recombination model fitted to out-of-frame rearrangements, and the resulting probabilities were checked against IGoR. In a later analysis, TCR-TCR, TCR-HLA and TCR-CMV co-occurrence was scored with hypergeometric tests, and a repertoire-size bias correction was applied to TCR pairs. To estimate false discovery rates, a later analysis permuted the HLA or CMV assignments 20 times. In a later analysis, co-occurring TCRs were grouped using DBSCAN, with TCRdist sequence similarity added in when clustering inside HLA-allele-positive subsets. Repertoires with fewer than 30,000 or more than 120,000 public chains were left out of co-occurrence clustering, as were a handful of repertoires with anomalous nucleotide sharing. TCRdb retrieved this table from immuneACCESS and kept in-frame rearrangements only. Not all clones are present; in checked studies, unresolved V genes account for under half, and no reason is known for the remainder. The V and J calls and clone size were taken over from that table, and D and trimming were inferred from the DNA. In this sample the table shows more than 150,000 clones, roughly 83% of which occur a single time. The ten largest clones add up to around 0.25% of the sample.

Comment on this clone: Its antigen is currently not known. The record has no base qualities; no much larger clone is one base away.

The sequencing input was PBMCs. The TCR sequence derives from a boy aged 5-17 years in good health and CMV-seronegative.

Here the CDR3 is given as CASSFRGPGEQYF. The nucleotide sequence is given as TGTGCCAGCAGCTTCAGGGGTCCGGGCGAGCAGTACTTC. The sequence is built from TRBV7-2 and TRBJ2-7, with TRBD1 perhaps the D gene, on 6 matching bases. The CDR3 holds 13 amino acids from the cysteine to the phenylalanine. The sequence is cut down to CDR3 DNA, 39 bases in frame from base 1. The trim is 3 bases for V and 6 bases for J, with a gap of 12 bases between the germline ends. The germline V gene encodes CDR1 SGHTA and CDR2 FQGNSA.